This T cell receptor beta chain was identified in a study of regulatory T cells in long-lasting Graves disease. The sample holds many counts of this clonotype. The CDR3 contains 16 residues. Germline values: CDR1 DFQATT, CDR2 SNEGSKA (reference sequence). V lost 3 bases, J lost 4 bases, and 13 bases stayed unmatched. Relying on iRepertoire HTBI primers and Arm-PCR of CDR3 regions, the team built TCR beta libraries. MiXCR, applied by TCRdb to the multiplex PCR reads, yields one record per CDR3 protein. In the table there are over 200,000 distinct CDR3 sequences, 18% of which are singletons. As for time point: newly diagnosed GD, antithyroid drugs for less than 3 months. The TCR library used RNA extracted from PBMCs. This sample also appeared in a second study, on T cells in Graves' hyperthyroidism and ophthalmopathy.

The chain has TRBV20-1 and TRBJ2-7; the match to TRBD2 covers 9 bases. Sequences were derived from peripheral blood mononuclear cells (PBMCs), sampled at new diagnosis, from a patient treated with antithyroid drugs. The TCR was taken from a woman aged 25 to 45 with Graves disease. The CDR3 loop reads CSASLLAGFGGYEQYF. In nucleotides, the CDR3 is TGCAGTGCTAGTCTCCTAGCGGGGTTCGGGGGTTACGAGCAGTACTTC.